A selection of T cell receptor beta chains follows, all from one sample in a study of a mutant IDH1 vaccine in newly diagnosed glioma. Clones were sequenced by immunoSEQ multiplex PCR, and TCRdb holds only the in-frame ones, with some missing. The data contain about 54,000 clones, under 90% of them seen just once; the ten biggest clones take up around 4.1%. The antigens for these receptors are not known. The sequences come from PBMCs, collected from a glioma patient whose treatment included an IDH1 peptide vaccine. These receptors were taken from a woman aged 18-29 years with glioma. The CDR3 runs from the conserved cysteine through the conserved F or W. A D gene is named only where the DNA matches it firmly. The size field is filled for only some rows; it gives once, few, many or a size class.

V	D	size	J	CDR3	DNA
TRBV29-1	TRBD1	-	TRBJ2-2	CSAGQGAAGELFF	TGCAGCGCCGGACAGGGCGCGGCCGGGGAGCTGTTTTTT
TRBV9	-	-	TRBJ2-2	CASSVASYTGELFF	TGTGCCAGCAGCGTCGCCTCTTACACCGGGGAGCTGTTTTTT
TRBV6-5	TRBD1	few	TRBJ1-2	CASSYSNTGVGYTF	TGTGCCAGCAGTTACTCGAATACAGGGGTTGGCTACACCTTC
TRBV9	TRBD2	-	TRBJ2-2	CASSALRGTSVTGELFF	TGTGCCAGCAGCGCCCTAAGGGGGACTAGCGTCACCGGGGAGCTGTTTTTT
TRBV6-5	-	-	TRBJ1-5	CASRSDRSSNQPQHF	TGTGCCAGCAGATCCGACAGGAGTAGTAATCAGCCCCAGCATTTT
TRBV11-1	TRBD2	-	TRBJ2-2	CASSRTSGRPGELFF	TGTGCCAGCAGCCGGACTAGCGGGCGTCCCGGGGAGCTGTTTTTT
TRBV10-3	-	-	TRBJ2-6	CAISESGGSGANVLTF	TGTGCCATCAGTGAGTCTGGAGGATCTGGGGCCAACGTCCTGACTTTC
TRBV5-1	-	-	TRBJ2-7	CASSEAGAYEQYF	TGCGCCAGCAGCGAAGCGGGCGCCTACGAGCAGTACTTC
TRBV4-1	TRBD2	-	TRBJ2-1	CASSLTSGGNNEQFF	TGCGCCAGCAGCCTTACTAGCGGGGGGAACAATGAGCAGTTCTTC
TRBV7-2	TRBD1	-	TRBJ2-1	CASSPRGINYNEQFF	TGTGCCAGCAGTCCCAGGGGGATTAACTACAATGAGCAGTTCTTC
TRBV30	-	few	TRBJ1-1	CAWSLWGGVSEAFF	TGTGCCTGGAGTCTCTGGGGGGGCGTCAGTGAAGCTTTCTTT
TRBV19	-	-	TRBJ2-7	CASSIRDKKLPPRSYEQYF	TGTGCCAGTAGTATAAGAGATAAGAAGCTCCCCCCTCGCTCCTACGAGCAGTACTTC
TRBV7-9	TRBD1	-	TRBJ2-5	CASSLGRTGEETQYF	TGTGCCAGCAGCTTAGGTCGGACAGGGGAAGAGACCCAGTACTTC
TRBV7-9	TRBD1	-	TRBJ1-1	CASSTGGGLREAFF	TGTGCCAGCAGCACAGGGGGGGGGCTTAGGGAAGCTTTCTTT
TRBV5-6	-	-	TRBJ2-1	CASSRLGRATYNEQFF	TGTGCCAGCAGCCGGTTGGGACGGGCAACCTACAATGAGCAGTTCTTC
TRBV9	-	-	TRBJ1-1	CASSVSRSTEAFF	TGTGCCAGCAGCGTAAGCAGGAGTACTGAAGCTTTCTTT
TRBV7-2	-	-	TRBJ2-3	CASSPILLTDTQYF	TGTGCCAGCAGCCCCATCCTACTCACAGATACGCAGTATTTT
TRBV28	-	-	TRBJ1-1	CASSLGPGGTEAFF	TGTGCCAGCAGTTTAGGGCCGGGGGGAACTGAAGCTTTCTTT
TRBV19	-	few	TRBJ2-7	CASSGTAGGEQYF	TGTGCCAGTAGCGGGACAGCTGGGGGGGAGCAGTACTTC
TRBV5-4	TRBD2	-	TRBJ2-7	CASTQGGSAYEQYF	TGTGCCAGCACCCAGGGCGGGAGCGCCTACGAGCAGTACTTC
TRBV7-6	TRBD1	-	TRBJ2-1	CASSPKDRVGEQFF	TGTGCCAGCAGCCCGAAGGACAGGGTGGGGGAGCAGTTCTTC
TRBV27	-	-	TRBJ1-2	CASSRDTNYGYTF	TGTGCCAGCAGCAGAGACACCAACTATGGCTACACCTTC
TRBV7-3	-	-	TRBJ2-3	CASSVAPGDTQYF	TGTGCCAGCAGCGTTGCGCCGGGCGATACGCAGTATTTT